Below, 6 T cell receptor beta chains from the same sample are listed, as sequenced in a study of T cell responses to AZD1222 COVID-19 vaccine. The repertoire was sequenced with immunoSEQ multiplex PCR; TCRdb's copy has only in-frame clones and lacks some. This sample carries 80,000 to 100,000 clones, around 85% of them seen once, and the ten largest clones take around 3.6%. Specimen: peripheral blood, collected 28 days after the second AZD1222 dose. The receptors come from an adult who received the AZD1222 COVID-19 vaccine.

The CDR3 bases are TGTGCCAGCAGCTTTCTCGCGGGCAGCACAGATACGCAGTATTTT. Translating it yields CASSFLAGSTDTQYF. The rearrangement uses TRBV7-3 and TRBJ2-3; weak D call: TRBD2 (5 bases). The CDR3 extends over 15 amino acids. The germline V and J ends were trimmed by 3 bases and 0 bases, with 10 bases remaining between them. Germline V gene sequence: CDR1 SGHTA, CDR2 FQGTGA.

The chain carries TRBV7-2 and TRBJ2-2, with 10 bases identical to TRBD1. J lost 6 bases, V lost 4 bases, and 5 bases had no gene match. The germline gives CDR1 SGHTA, CDR2 FQGNSA. The CDR3 length is 15 residues. CDR3 amino acids: CASSSTGGRAGELFF. For the CDR3, the DNA is TGTGCCAGCAGCTCGACAGGGGGCCGAGCCGGGGAGCTGTTTTTT.

V usage is TRBV7-2 and J usage is TRBJ2-2, with 7 bases fitting TRBD1. The CDR3 consists of 15 residues. The V gene's germline CDR1 is SGHTA and CDR2 FQGNSA. V trimming: 5 bases; J trimming: 1 base; junction bases outside the gene matches: 4. This CDR3 is CASSRDSGNTGELFF. In DNA form, the CDR3 reads TGTGCCAGCAGCCGGGACAGTGGGAACACCGGGGAGCTGTTTTTT.

This sequence joins TRBV5-1 and TRBJ2-1, with 7 bases matching TRBD1. Germline V gives CDR1 SGHRS, CDR2 YFSETQ. The CDR3 runs to 14 residues. The V gene end was trimmed by 2 bases and the J gene end by 1 base; junction bases not matched to a gene: 0. As DNA, the CDR3 is TGCGCCAGCAGCTTACAGGGGTCCTACAATGAGCAGTTCTTC. The encoded protein is CASSLQGSYNEQFF.

The CDR3 is CASSLVQGTYEQYF. The CDR3 nucleotides are TGTGCCAGCAGCTTAGTCCAGGGAACCTACGAGCAGTACTTC. This chain uses TRBV7-2 with TRBJ2-7; D might be TRBD1 (5 bases). The CDR3 is 14 residues long. V lost 1 base to trimming and J lost 2 bases, with 9 bases between them. Germline V gene sequence: CDR1 SGHTA, CDR2 FQGNSA.

CDR3 in amino acids: CASSVGTASNQPQHF. The CDR3 region has the DNA TGTGCCAGCAGCGTAGGGACAGCCTCCAATCAGCCCCAGCATTTT. The rearrangement links TRBV9 to TRBJ1-5, with D perhaps TRBD1 (6 bases). V lost 0 bases to trimming and J lost 3 bases, with 10 bases between them. The CDR3 has 15 residues. CDR1 SGDLS and CDR2 YYNGEE come from the germline V gene.